This TCR beta chain was observed in a study of T cells in tuberculosis. Notes on the study in general: Cases with active tuberculosis were adults, while controls were adolescents. Shorter CDR3-alpha in active tuberculosis partly drove smaller distances.

This clone has only a few counts. Its antigen is undetermined. V lost 2 bases and J 2 bases, leaving 13 bases between the germline ends. The germline gives CDR1 LNHNV, CDR2 YYDKDF (reference sequence). This CDR3 is 15 amino acids long. Measured with immunoSEQ multiplex PCR; TCRdb has only the in-frame clones, and not every one. Here the sample spans under 40,000 clones, roughly 95% being singletons. The chain recombines TRBV15 with TRBJ2-7; D may be TRBD1 (6 bases). This clonotype was obtained from a donor aged 10 to 29 with latent tuberculosis or without tuberculosis infection. The specimen sequenced was PBMCs. The CDR3 DNA sequence: TGTGCCACCAGCAGATCTAAAGCAGGGGCCTACGAGCAGTACTTC. Its protein product is CATSRSKAGAYEQYF.